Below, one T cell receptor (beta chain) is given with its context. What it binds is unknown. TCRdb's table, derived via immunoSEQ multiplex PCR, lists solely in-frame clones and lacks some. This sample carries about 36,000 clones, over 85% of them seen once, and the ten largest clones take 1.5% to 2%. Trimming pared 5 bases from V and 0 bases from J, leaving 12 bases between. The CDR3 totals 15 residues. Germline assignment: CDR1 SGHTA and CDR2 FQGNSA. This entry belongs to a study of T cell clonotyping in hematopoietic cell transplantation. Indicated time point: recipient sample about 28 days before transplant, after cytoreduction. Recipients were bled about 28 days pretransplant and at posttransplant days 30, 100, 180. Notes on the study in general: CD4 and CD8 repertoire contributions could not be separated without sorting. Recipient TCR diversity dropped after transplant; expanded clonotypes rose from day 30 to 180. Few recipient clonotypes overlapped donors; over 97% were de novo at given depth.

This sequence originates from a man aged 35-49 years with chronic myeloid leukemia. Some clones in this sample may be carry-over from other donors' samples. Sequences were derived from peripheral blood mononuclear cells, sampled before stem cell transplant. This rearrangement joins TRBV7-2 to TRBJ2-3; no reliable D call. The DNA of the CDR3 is TGTGCCAGCAGCACCCACCTAAAAAGCACAGATACGCAGTATTTT. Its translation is CASSTHLKSTDTQYF. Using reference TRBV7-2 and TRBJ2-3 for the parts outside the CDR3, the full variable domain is GAGVSQSPSNKVTEKGKDVELRCDPISGHTALYWYRQSLGQGLEFLIYFQGNSAPDKSGLPSDRFSAERTGGSVSTLTIQRTQQEDSAVYLCASSTHLKSTDTQYFGPGTRLTVL.